This passage covers 31 T cell receptor beta chains from one sample sequenced in a study of vaccination effects on CD4 cells after COVID-19. Antigen-specific CD4+ T cells expanded by the ViraFEST assay with viral peptide pools were then sequenced. After less than twelve days in culture, the CD4+ T cells were isolated. Every participant took two doses of the BNT162b2 or mRNA-1273 vaccine. Profiled with immunoSEQ multiplex PCR; TCRdb holds only in-frame clones, not every one. The repertoire holds about 61,000 clones, with roughly 72% as singletons. Their antigen targets remain unknown. The material was CD4+ T cells from PBMCs cultured with HCoV-229E spike peptides, obtained after COVID-19 vaccination. The source is a human donor who received a COVID-19 vaccine.

The chain is built from TRBV9 and TRBJ2-2, with D possibly TRBD1 on 5 matching bases. Trimming removed 4 bases at V and 1 base at J, with 8 bases between. Per germline, CDR1 SGDLS and CDR2 YYNGEE. The CDR3 consists of 14 residues. The CDR3 bases are TGTGCCAGCAGCCTTCAGGGGAACACCGGGGAGCTGTTTTTT. Protein sequence: CASSLQGNTGELFF. Complete variable domain (other parts from reference TRBV9 and TRBJ2-2): DSGVTQTPKHLITATGQRVTLRCSPRSGDLSVYWYQQSLDQGLQFLIQYYNGEERAKGNILERFSAQQFPDLHSELNLSSLELGDSALYFCASSLQGNTGELFFGEGSRLTVL.

The chain employs TRBV12-5 and TRBJ1-1, with D uncertain. Germline V lookup: CDR1 LGHNT, CDR2 FRNRAP. This CDR3 comprises 14 residues. Between the trimmed V and J ends, which lost 5 bases and 0 bases, there was a span of 10 bases. The CDR3, as DNA: TGTGCTAGTGGTCCTCTCAGTATGAACACTGAAGCTTTCTTT. Amino acid sequence: CASGPLSMNTEAFF.

This rearrangement joins TRBV7-2 to TRBJ1-5; D possibly corresponds to TRBD1 (6 bases). CDR1 SGHTA and CDR2 FQGNSA come from the germline V gene. With 4 bases removed from V and 4 bases from J, the gap between germline ends came to 14 bases. This CDR3 spans 15 amino acids. As DNA, the CDR3 is TGTGCCAGCAGCTCAGGGGACGGACTAAATCAGCCCCAGCATTTT. It encodes CASSSGDGLNQPQHF.

The rearrangement joins TRBV20-1 to TRBJ1-2; D remains ambiguous. The germline gives CDR1 DFQATT, CDR2 SNEGSKA (reference sequence). This CDR3 contains 11 residues. V lost 6 bases to trimming and J lost 7 bases, with 12 bases between them. CDR3 in amino acids: CSAREDPGYTF. CDR3 DNA sequence: TGCAGTGCGAGGGAGGACCCTGGCTACACCTTC.

The chain has TRBV18 and TRBJ1-1; D is unclear. CDR3 size: 17 residues. Germline values: CDR1 KGHSH, CDR2 LQKENI. V was shortened by 3 bases and J by 2 bases, with 19 bases between the two germline ends. CDR3 protein: CASSPVLQGQANTEAFF. The CDR3 DNA sequence: TGTGCCAGCTCACCTGTCCTCCAAGGCCAGGCCAACACTGAAGCTTTCTTT.

The rearrangement links TRBV27 to TRBJ1-5; 7 bases align to TRBD1. With V trimmed by 6 bases and J by 2 bases, 13 bases remained unmatched. CDR1 is MNHEY, CDR2 SMNVEV, per germline (reference sequence). The length of the CDR3 is 17 residues. The CDR3 here is CASSPMTGSQGNQPQHF. CDR3 coding DNA: TGTGCCAGCAGCCCTATGACAGGGTCCCAAGGCAATCAGCCCCAGCATTTT.

On this clone itself: A junction end diverges from the germline sequence, so it may reflect a read error. This chain links TRBV10-2 with TRBJ2-3; maybe TRBD2 (7 bases). Per the germline V gene, CDR1 is WSHSY and CDR2 is SAAADI. The length of the CDR3 is 14 residues. CDR3 loop: CASSGTGGTNTQYF. CDR3 nucleotide sequence: TGCGCCAGCAGTGGGACGGGGGGCACAAATACGCAGTATTTT.

This clone is a singleton in its sample. The chain uses TRBV6-6 and TRBJ1-5, with TRBD1 matching over 12 bases. This CDR3 spans 19 amino acids. After removal of 5 bases from V and 2 bases from J, the junction contained 13 bases not matched to a gene. Germline lookup yields CDR1 MNHNY and CDR2 SVGAGI (reference sequence). The CDR3 here is CASSQVSGTGGWGNQPQHF. Here the CDR3 DNA reads TGTGCCAGCAGTCAGGTTTCCGGGACAGGGGGCTGGGGCAATCAGCCCCAGCATTTT.

V and J are TRBV28 and TRBJ2-1; 7 nucleotides match TRBD1. From germline, CDR1 is MDHEN and CDR2 SYDVKM. J lost 5 bases, V lost 6 bases, and 10 bases had no gene match. This CDR3 is 15 amino acids long. The CDR3 loop is CASSKAGTVNNEQFF. CDR3 DNA: TGTGCCAGCAGCAAGGCCGGGACAGTTAACAATGAGCAGTTCTTC.

The chain joins TRBV27 to TRBJ2-1, with a weak D call TRBD1 (5 bases). Germline V gene sequence: CDR1 MNHEY, CDR2 SMNVEV (reference sequence). Trimming took 5 bases from V and 10 from J, leaving 18 bases between them. The CDR3 contains 14 residues. The CDR3 protein is CASSPLPQGREQFF. The CDR3 nucleotides read TGTGCCAGCAGTCCACTTCCGCAGGGTAGAGAGCAGTTCTTC.

The rearrangement links TRBV6-2 or TRBV6-3 to TRBJ1-5; tentatively, D is TRBD1 (6 bases). V shed 3 bases and J shed 6 bases, with 12 bases lying between them. Germline CDR1 MNHEY, CDR2 SVGEGT. This CDR3 is built from 14 residues. The DNA of the CDR3 is TGTGCCAGCAGTTATTTACAGGGAGGTCAGCCCCAGCATTTT. Translated, it gives CASSYLQGGQPQHF.

The V gene is TRBV5-1, the J gene TRBJ2-2; D gene uncertain. Germline-derived CDR1 and CDR2 are SGHRS and YFSETQ. V was cut by 0 bases and J by 1 base, with 7 bases left in between. The CDR3 covers 15 residues. Written as DNA, the CDR3 is TGCGCCAGCAGCTTGGATCGCTTGAACACCGGGGAGCTGTTTTTT. The encoded protein is CASSLDRLNTGELFF.

The chain recombines TRBV5-4 with TRBJ2-1, with D perhaps given as TRBD1 or TRBD2 (5 bases each). This CDR3 is built from 15 residues. With 5 bases removed from V and 1 base from J, the gap between germline ends came to 13 bases. Germline V gene sequence: CDR1 SGHNT, CDR2 YYREEE (reference sequence). The CDR3, as DNA: TGTGCCAGCAGTCTCTGGGGGTATTCCTACAATGAGCAGTTCTTC. Translating gives CASSLWGYSYNEQFF.

This clone was counted once. This chain uses TRBV7-2 with TRBJ1-5; tentative D call: TRBD1 (6 bases). Germline values: CDR1 SGHTA, CDR2 FQGNSA. V lost 5 bases, J lost 2 bases, and 22 bases lay in between. The length of the CDR3 is 18 residues. CDR3 sequence reads: CASSRWVIRSGGNQPQHF. The DNA of the CDR3 is TGTGCCAGCAGCCGTTGGGTCATTAGGTCAGGGGGCAATCAGCCCCAGCATTTT.

The chain links TRBV11-2 to TRBJ1-1; D is perhaps TRBD1 (6 bases). The germline CDR1 and CDR2 sequences are SGHAT and FQNNGV. V shed 5 bases and J shed 0 bases, with 10 bases lying between them. The CDR3 extends over 14 amino acids. The CDR3 DNA reads as TGTGCCAGCAGCAAGGGACACCTGAACACTGAAGCTTTCTTT. This encodes CASSKGHLNTEAFF.

The V and J genes are TRBV9 and TRBJ1-4; TRBD1 aligns across 8 bases. The CDR3 contains 14 residues. J gave up 3 bases and V 4 bases, and 2 bases lay outside the gene matches. Looked up from germline, CDR1 is SGDLS and CDR2 is YYNGEE. Here the CDR3 reads CASSPTGANEKLFF. CDR3 DNA: TGTGCCAGCAGCCCGACAGGGGCTAATGAAAAACTGTTTTTT.

This clone was observed a few times. J is TRBJ1-4 and V is TRBV5-3; no definite D call. TRBV5-3 is classed as an ORF, of uncertain function. The ends were cut back, 3 bases at V and 0 bases at J, with 12 bases in the middle. The CDR3 has 16 residues. The chain's CDR3 is CARSSQCRATNEKLFF. The CDR3 coding sequence is TGTGCCAGAAGCTCGCAGTGCCGGGCAACTAATGAAAAACTGTTTTTT.

This clone came up a few times. The rearrangement links TRBV6-6 to TRBJ1-6, with D tentatively TRBD1 (6 bases). The CDR3 spans 14 residues. CDR1 and CDR2 from the germline V gene are MNHNY and SVGAGI (reference sequence). V lost 4 bases to trimming and J lost 9 bases, with 13 bases between them. Here the CDR3 reads CASSSPGASSPLHF. The CDR3 nucleotides are TGTGCCAGCAGTTCTCCGGGGGCAAGTTCACCCCTCCACTTT.

The CDR3: CASSEVPREASNQPQHF. In DNA, the CDR3 is TGTGCCAGCAGTGAAGTTCCCAGGGAGGCCAGCAATCAGCCCCAGCATTTT. The chain links TRBV6-1 to TRBJ1-5, with a weak D call TRBD1 (5 bases). Trimming took 1 base from V and 1 from J, leaving 14 bases between them. CDR3 length equals 17 residues. The germline V gene encodes CDR1 MNHNS and CDR2 SASEGT.

This clone was found a few times. The V call is TRBV7-3, the J call TRBJ1-6, with D unresolved. The CDR3 loop spans 13 amino acids. With 4 bases removed from V and 12 bases from J, the gap between germline ends came to 13 bases. The germline V gene encodes CDR1 SGHTA and CDR2 FQGTGA. CDR3 nucleotide sequence: TGTGCCAGCAGCTCTGAGCTTTCCGAACCCCTCCACTTT. Its translation is CASSSELSEPLHF.

The chain uses TRBV6-5 and TRBJ1-5; possible D gene TRBD1, 6 bases. Germline CDR1 reads MNHEY; CDR2 reads SVGAGI. Trimming pared 6 bases from V and 5 bases from J, leaving 11 bases between. The CDR3 has 13 amino acids. The CDR3 here is CASSPYRDQPQHF. DNA for the CDR3: TGTGCCAGCAGCCCGTACAGGGATCAGCCCCAGCATTTT.

The chain is built from TRBV5-5 and TRBJ2-5; D is unclear. Germline V gives CDR1 SGHKS, CDR2 YYEKEE (reference sequence). The CDR3 sequence is 14 residues long. Trimming took off 1 base at V and 5 bases at J, with 12 bases between the two ends. CDR3 DNA sequence: TGTGCCAGCAGCTTGAGACTGACTGAGGAGACCCAGTACTTC. Encoded protein: CASSLRLTEETQYF.

The chain has TRBV6-4 and TRBJ2-1; 16 nucleotides align to TRBD2. The CDR3 spans 19 residues. Germline V gene sequence: CDR1 MRHNA, CDR2 SNTAGT. After removal of 6 bases from V and 1 base from J, the junction contained 9 bases not matched to a gene. For the CDR3, the DNA is TGTGCCAGCAGGGTTGGGACTAGCGGGGGGGTTATGTCCTACAATGAGCAGTTCTTC. Encoded protein: CASRVGTSGGVMSYNEQFF.

This clone has only one observation. The chain has TRBV9 and TRBJ2-1; D is unresolved. V lost 2 bases to trimming and J lost 0 bases, with 12 bases between them. This CDR3 region has 16 residues. The germline V gene encodes CDR1 SGDLS and CDR2 YYNGEE. CDR3 region: CASSVLSSSSYNEQFF. The CDR3 DNA follows: TGTGCCAGCAGCGTGCTCAGCTCGAGCTCCTACAATGAGCAGTTCTTC.

This clone was observed a few times. The rearrangement joins TRBV7-9 to TRBJ2-1; TRBD2 matches 7 bases. There are 17 residues in the CDR3. Germline-derived CDR1 and CDR2 are SEHNR and FQNEAQ (reference sequence). J gave up 0 bases and V 3 bases, and 8 bases lay outside the gene matches. CDR3 DNA sequence: TGTGCCAGCAGCTTTCCGACTAGCTCTAGCTCCTACAATGAGCAGTTCTTC. It specifies CASSFPTSSSSYNEQFF.

This clone was seen a few times. V is TRBV2 and J is TRBJ1-5; D unclear. There are 13 residues in the CDR3. Germline V gene sequence: CDR1 SNHLY, CDR2 FYNNEI. Trimming shortened V by 7 bases and J by 6 bases, and 13 bases separated the two germline ends. The CDR3 coding sequence is TGTGCCAGCAAACGATTTGGAAGTCAGCCCCAGCATTTT. This translates into CASKRFGSQPQHF.

This CDR3 is CASSELGTGSSYEQYV. The CDR3 DNA follows: TGCGCCAGCAGTGAGCTGGGGACAGGGAGCTCCTACGAGCAGTACGTC. This chain connects TRBV10-2 to TRBJ2-7; 9 bases map to TRBD1. J gave up 0 bases and V 2 bases, and 5 bases lay outside the gene matches. The V gene's germline CDR1 is WSHSY and CDR2 SAAADI. This CDR3 comprises 16 residues.

Only a few counts were recorded for this clone. This chain connects TRBV12-3 or TRBV12-4 to TRBJ2-2, with a tentative D call TRBD1 (6 bases). V lost 7 bases to trimming and J lost 6 bases, with 12 bases between them. The CDR3 loop spans 13 amino acids. The CDR3 DNA follows: TGTGCCAGCACGAGGGGACAACCCGGGGAGCTGTTTTTT. It specifies CASTRGQPGELFF.

J is TRBJ2-1 and V is TRBV6-5; 8 nucleotides line up with TRBD2. The CDR3 contains 15 residues. J was trimmed by 2 bases and V by 6 bases; bases with no gene match: 6. The germline V gene encodes CDR1 MNHEY and CDR2 SVGAGI. The CDR3: CASRPGLGPYNEQFF. As DNA, the CDR3 is TGTGCCAGCAGACCGGGACTAGGACCCTACAATGAGCAGTTCTTC.

V gene TRBV5-6 combines with J gene TRBJ1-1; D remains ambiguous. V dropped 1 base and J dropped 1 base, with 5 bases sitting between them. The CDR3 is 13 residues long. Per germline, CDR1 SGHDT and CDR2 YYEEEE. The CDR3 nucleotides read TGTGCCAGCAGCTTGCCCAGGAACACTGAAGCTTTCTTT. This translates into CASSLPRNTEAFF.

The J gene is TRBJ1-4, the V gene TRBV24-1; D unresolved. Germline V lookup: CDR1 KGHDR, CDR2 SFDVKD. The V end lost 4 bases, the J end lost 8 bases, and 13 bases lay between the germline ends. This CDR3 spans 14 amino acids. This CDR3 reads CATSDPGQPEKLFF. Here the CDR3 DNA reads TGTGCCACCAGTGACCCCGGGCAGCCCGAAAAACTGTTTTTT.